This TCR beta chain stems from a study of T cells after yellow fever vaccination. Study observations and caveats: Peaking faster, on day 5 versus 15, the secondary response was nonetheless weaker.

UMIs and a universal primer site were added when TCR cDNA was made by 5'RACE template switching. In TCRdb, the 5' RACE reads were re-called with MiXCR into one record per CDR3 protein. The data contain around 350,000 distinct CDR3 sequences, roughly 12% of them singletons. Concerning this clonotype itself: Antigen specificity is unknown.

The CDR3 runs to 15 residues. Germline V gives CDR1 SGHNT, CDR2 YYREEE (reference sequence). The germline V and J ends were trimmed by 1 base and 7 bases, with 17 bases remaining between them. The TCR was taken from a man aged 18-30 years who received the YFV17D yellow fever vaccine. The source was PBMCs, collected on the day of the first yellow fever vaccination. The rearrangement joins TRBV5-4 to TRBJ2-5, with a possible D match to TRBD2 (7 bases). The CDR3 DNA sequence: TGTGCCAGCAGCTTGAGTGGGGGGGCCGCTCGGACCCAGTACTTC. Translated: CASSLSGGAARTQYF. The full variable domain, its missing parts supplied by reference TRBV5-4 and TRBJ2-5, is ETGVTQSPTHLIKTRGQQVTLRCSSQSGHNTVSWYQQALGQGPQFIFQYYREEENGRGNFPPRFSGLQFPNYSSELNVNALELDDSALYLCASSLSGGAARTQYFGPGTRLLVL.